This T cell receptor (beta chain) was recovered during a study of blood T cell repertoires in COVID-19. CDR3 size: 12 residues. V dropped 8 bases and J dropped 0 bases, with 5 bases sitting between them. Germline lookup yields CDR1 SGHTA and CDR2 FQGNSA. Source study methods: Estimated nucleated cell counts came from reference gene primer amplification. Generated by immunoSEQ multiplex PCR, the TCRdb table keeps only in-frame clones and is missing some. Clone size and the V and J calls come from that table; the DNA yielded D and trimming. The data contain approximately 150,000 clones, over 75% of them singletons.

The V call is TRBV7-2, the J call TRBJ2-1; D is ambiguous. This clonotype originated in a man aged 18 to 35 with COVID-19, enrolled during active disease. The material sequenced was peripheral blood. CDR3 protein: CASGLSYNEQFF. In nucleotides, the CDR3 is TGTGCCAGCGGCCTCTCCTACAATGAGCAGTTCTTC.